Each of the 10 T cell receptor beta chains below was sequenced from the same sample in a study of post-analysis software for immune sequencing data. The authors incorporated unique molecular identifiers into the TCR beta cDNA libraries. TCRdb redid the calling of the PCR reads with MiXCR, one entry per CDR3 protein. The table has approximately 660,000 distinct CDR3 sequences, approximately 60% seen once. Whole-study results and caveats: Roughly five TRBV segments were significantly more frequent in patients than in controls. TRBV5-6, TRBV5-1 and TRBV20-1 were among these segments.

These receptors have no known antigen. Sequencing was carried out using blood. The receptors were sampled from a girl aged 2-10 years with multiple sclerosis.

J is TRBJ2-5 and V is TRBV5-1, with 9 bases lining up with TRBD2. The tail of the sequence fits TRBJ2-7 better, so the J call may be wrong. The germline V gene encodes CDR1 SGHRS and CDR2 YFSETQ. CDR3 length equals 15 residues. The CDR3 loop reads CASSFEGGRAYEQYF. For the CDR3, the DNA is TGCGCCAGCAGCTTTGAAGGCGGGAGGGCGTACGAGCAGTACTTC.

J is TRBJ1-5 and V is TRBV11-3; D unclear. Germline assignment: CDR1 SGHNT and CDR2 YENEEA. The CDR3 runs 14 residues. V was clipped by 8 bases and J by 3 bases, with 14 bases between them. This CDR3 reads CASPSGLFNQPQHF. The CDR3 coding sequence is TGTGCCAGCCCGTCAGGACTGTTCAATCAGCCCCAGCATTTT.

This clonotype was seen more than once but under ten times. This chain connects TRBV12-3 or TRBV12-4 to TRBJ2-7, with 12 nucleotides matching TRBD2. With V trimmed by 4 bases and J by 7 bases, 14 bases remained unmatched. This CDR3 comprises 17 residues. Here the CDR3 DNA reads TGTGCCAGCAGTTCCTCCTTCCCAACTAGCGGGAGGCCGGAGCAGTACTTC. Protein: CASSSSFPTSGRPEQYF.

The chain carries TRBV6-5 and TRBJ1-5; D unresolved. Germline lookup yields CDR1 MNHEY and CDR2 SVGAGI. V was trimmed by 5 bases and J by 5 bases, leaving 10 bases between them. There are 13 residues in the CDR3. In DNA, the CDR3 is TGTGCCAGCAGTGAGATCGCCCATCAGCCCCAGCATTTT. This sequence encodes CASSEIAHQPQHF.

In this sample, this clonotype turned up once. The chain carries TRBV7-2 and TRBJ2-7, with D tentatively TRBD1 (5 bases). The V end lost 5 bases, the J end lost 7 bases, and 18 bases lay between the germline ends. CDR1 is SGHTA, CDR2 FQGNSA, per germline. The CDR3 runs to 14 residues. CDR3 loop: CASSPQGSPVEQYF. The CDR3 DNA sequence: TGTGCCAGCAGCCCTCAGGGTAGCCCGGTTGAGCAGTACTTC.

This chain joins TRBV12-3 or TRBV12-4 and TRBJ1-2; D call uncertain. Trimming took off 6 bases at V and 3 bases at J, with 17 bases between the two ends. This CDR3 has 15 amino acids. CDR3 nucleotides: TGTGCCAGCAGCTCCCATACCCGGGGAGACTATGGCTACACCTTC. This encodes CASSSHTRGDYGYTF.

Here the CDR3 reads CATSRAPGSGHNEQFF. The CDR3 DNA follows: TGTGCCACCAGCAGAGCGCCAGGATCGGGGCACAATGAGCAGTTCTTC. V and J are TRBV15 and TRBJ2-1; perhaps D is TRBD1 or TRBD2 (5 bases each). There are 16 residues in the CDR3. The germline gives CDR1 LNHNV, CDR2 YYDKDF (reference sequence). Trimming stripped 1 base from V and 5 bases from J, with 15 bases between.

V gene TRBV15 combines with J gene TRBJ2-7; the D gene could be TRBD1 or TRBD2 (6 bases each). Germline V gives CDR1 LNHNV, CDR2 YYDKDF (reference sequence). With 1 base removed from V and 1 base from J, the gap between germline ends came to 14 bases. The CDR3 has 16 amino acids. CDR3 coding DNA: TGTGCCACCAGCAGAGTTGGGGGGCGGATGTCCTACGAGCAGTACTTC. Protein sequence: CATSRVGGRMSYEQYF. The full variable domain, its missing parts supplied by reference TRBV15 and TRBJ2-7, is DAMVIQNPRYQVTQFGKPVTLSCSQTLNHNVMYWYQQKSSQAPKLLFHYYDKDFNNEADTPDNFQSRRPNTSFCFLDIRSPGLGDTAMYLCATSRVGGRMSYEQYFGPGTRLTVT.

V is TRBV29-1 and J is TRBJ1-1; 8 bases are shared with TRBD1. The germline V gene has CDR1 SQVTM and CDR2 ANQGSEA. This CDR3 has 12 amino acids. V shed 6 bases, J shed 3 bases, and the junction held 3 bases outside the gene matches. The CDR3 protein is CSVVDRDTEAFF. Here the CDR3 DNA reads TGCAGCGTCGTGGACAGGGACACTGAAGCTTTCTTT.

This clonotype was counted a single time. This chain links TRBV29-1 with TRBJ1-1; D remains ambiguous. CDR1 SQVTM and CDR2 ANQGSEA come from the germline V gene. V dropped 1 base and J dropped 4 bases, with 4 bases sitting between them. This CDR3 has 11 residues. DNA for the CDR3: TGCAGCGTTGAAGTGATCACTGAAGCTTTCTTT. Translation: CSVEVITEAFF. Supplemented by reference TRBV29-1 and TRBJ1-1, the full variable domain reads SAVISQKPSRDICQRGTSLTIQCQVDSQVTMMFWYRQQPGQSLTLIATANQGSEATYESGFVIDKFPISRPNLTFSTLTVSNMSPEDSSIYLCSVEVITEAFFGQGTRLTVV.